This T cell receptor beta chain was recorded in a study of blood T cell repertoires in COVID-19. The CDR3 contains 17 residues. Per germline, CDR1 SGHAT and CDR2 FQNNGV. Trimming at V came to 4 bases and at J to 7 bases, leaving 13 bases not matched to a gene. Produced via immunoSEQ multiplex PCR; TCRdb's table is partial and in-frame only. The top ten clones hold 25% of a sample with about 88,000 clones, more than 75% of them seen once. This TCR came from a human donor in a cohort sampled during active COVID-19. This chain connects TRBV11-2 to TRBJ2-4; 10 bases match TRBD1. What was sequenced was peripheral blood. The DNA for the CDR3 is TGTGCCAGCAGCTCACATACACCGGGACAGGGGTGGAACATTCAGTACTTC. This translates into CASSSHTPGQGWNIQYF.